Below, 32 T cell receptor beta chains from the same sample are listed, as sequenced in a study of T cells expressing NK-cell markers (dated by TCRdb to about 2020). Library generation was performed with 5' RACE. Sequencing relied on an Illumina HiSeq 2000. TCRdb reprocessed the public reads and reports one entry per CDR3 protein sequence, without DNA. In this sample's table one finds about 450,000 distinct CDR3 sequences. The ten most abundant clones make up roughly 8% of the sample. Input material: blood T cells: a sorted CD56 or NKG2C T cell subset, CD4+ or CD8+ T cells, or bulk PBMC T cells (not recorded which). The receptor set was obtained from a woman aged 18 to 75 in good health.

This CDR3 is CASSLGDTVRENIQYF. The chain employs TRBV5-1 and TRBJ2-4. This CDR3 contains 16 residues. Germline loops: CDR1 SGHRS, CDR2 YFSETQ.

This rearrangement joins TRBV6-5 to TRBJ2-3; TCRdb's D call of TRBD1 is untestable without DNA. CDR3 length: 17 amino acids. Germline V gene lookup returns CDR1 MNHEY and CDR2 SVGAGI. The CDR3 reads CASSRGQPTGLADTQYF.

The chain joins TRBV5-1 to TRBJ2-2; as DNA is missing, the TRBD1 call by TCRdb cannot be tested. Germline values: CDR1 SGHRS, CDR2 YFSETQ. CDR3 length: 16 residues. CDR3 protein: CASSLVAGGPAGELFF.

The chain links TRBV7-6 to TRBJ2-7; TCRdb outputs TRBD1, but without DNA this stays unchecked. Looked up from germline, CDR1 is SGHVS and CDR2 is FNYEAQ. The CDR3 spans 13 residues. CDR3 sequence reads: CATSELGGGEQYF.

CDR3: CASSPVSGRINYEQYF. The rearrangement uses TRBV18 and TRBJ2-7; the D call of TRBD1 rests on TCRdb alone, since no DNA is present to check it. Germline V gene lookup returns CDR1 KGHSH and CDR2 LQKENI. CDR3 size: 16 residues. The full variable domain, completed using reference TRBV18 and TRBJ2-7, is NAGVMQNPRHLVRRRGQEARLRCSPMKGHSHVYWYRQLPEEGLKFMVYLQKENIIDESGMPKERFSAEFPKEGPSILRIQQVVRGDSAAYFCASSPVSGRINYEQYFGPGTRLTVT.

This rearrangement joins TRBV27 to TRBJ2-1; TCRdb's D call, TRBD2, is unchecked because there is no DNA. The CDR3 is 15 residues long. Germline CDR1 reads MNHEY; CDR2 reads SMNVEV (reference sequence). Here the CDR3 reads CASSLLSGRVGEQFF.

The chain is built from TRBV4-1 and TRBJ2-1. Germline V gene lookup returns CDR1 MGHRA and CDR2 YSYEKL. The CDR3 sequence is 17 residues long. CDR3 residues: CASSQGGGSSSYNEQFF.

V gene TRBV7-9 combines with J gene TRBJ2-2; TCRdb calls TRBD1, which cannot be checked without DNA. CDR3 size: 16 residues. The germline CDR1 and CDR2 sequences are SEHNR and FQNEAQ (reference sequence). The CDR3 loop is CASSLAGRGLTGELFF.

The genes are TRBV11-3 and TRBJ2-7. Per germline, CDR1 SGHNT and CDR2 YENEEA. This CDR3 is 13 amino acids long. CDR3 protein: CASTLRGSYEQYF.

The chain is built from TRBV7-2 and TRBJ1-5; without DNA, the TCRdb call of TRBD1 cannot be checked. Germline CDR1 and CDR2: SGHTA and FQGNSA. This CDR3 region has 14 residues. This CDR3 reads CASSLRQLNQPQHF.

The rearrangement joins TRBV19 to TRBJ2-5; without DNA, the TCRdb call of TRBD1 cannot be checked. This CDR3 region has 14 residues. Germline V gives CDR1 LNHDA, CDR2 SQIVND (reference sequence). This CDR3 reads CASTPRGRGETQYF.

This chain joins TRBV27 and TRBJ1-6; TCRdb names TRBD1, which stays unverified in the absence of DNA. CDR3 length equals 16 residues. Germline V gene sequence: CDR1 MNHEY, CDR2 SMNVEV (reference sequence). The chain's CDR3 is CASSFSIGDSVSPLHF.

This chain connects TRBV7-9 to TRBJ2-4; the TCRdb call, TRBD1, lacks DNA for checking. Germline V gives CDR1 SEHNR, CDR2 FQNEAQ (reference sequence). The CDR3 sequence is 16 residues long. The CDR3 sequence: CASSLRGQNSQNIQYF. The full variable domain, in which reference TRBV7-9 and TRBJ2-4 provide the parts outside the CDR3, is DTGVSQNPRHKITKRGQNVTFRCDPISEHNRLYWYRQTLGQGPEFLTYFQNEAQLEKSRLLSDRFSAERPKGSFSTLEIQRTEQGDSAMYLCASSLRGQNSQNIQYFGAGTRLSVL.

The V and J genes are TRBV4-3 and TRBJ1-1; TCRdb indicates TRBD1, and absent DNA this call remains unverified. In germline, CDR1 is LGHNA, CDR2 YSLEER. The CDR3 consists of 19 residues. CDR3 residues: CASSQYTPRTGRMNTEAFF.

The chain combines TRBV5-6 with TRBJ2-1; TCRdb indicates TRBD2, and absent DNA this call remains unverified. Germline V gene lookup returns CDR1 SGHDT and CDR2 YYEEEE. CDR3 size: 16 residues. The CDR3 loop reads CASSAPGLAVRDEQFF.

The CDR3 loop reads CASSGAERVGDEQYF. The chain recombines TRBV28 with TRBJ2-7; TCRdb's assignment of TRBD1 cannot be checked, as there is no DNA. The length of the CDR3 is 15 residues. Germline V gives CDR1 MDHEN, CDR2 SYDVKM.

The chain links TRBV20-1 to TRBJ2-1. CDR3 length: 15 amino acids. The germline V gene has CDR1 DFQATT and CDR2 SNEGSKA (reference sequence). This chain's CDR3 is CSARDLVSSYNEQFF.

The gene calls are TRBV2 and TRBJ1-6; TCRdb lists TRBD1, though no DNA is available to test this call. The CDR3 is 15 residues long. Germline V gives CDR1 SNHLY, CDR2 FYNNEI. This chain's CDR3 is CASSGQGSDNSPLHF. Complete variable domain (other parts from reference TRBV2 and TRBJ1-6): EPEVTQTPSHQVTQMGQEVILRCVPISNHLYFYWYRQILGQKVEFLVSFYNNEISEKSEIFDDQFSVERPDGSNFTLKIRSTKLEDSAMYFCASSGQGSDNSPLHFGNGTRLTVT.

This chain joins TRBV20-1 and TRBJ1-5. CDR1 is DFQATT, CDR2 SNEGSKA, per germline (reference sequence). This CDR3 contains 13 residues. The chain's CDR3 is CSATRPSNQPQHF.

The CDR3 region is CATSDLTDNEQFF. The chain links TRBV24-1 to TRBJ2-1. The CDR3 runs 13 residues. Germline loops: CDR1 KGHDR, CDR2 SFDVKD.

The chain recombines TRBV7-8 with TRBJ2-2; the TCRdb call, TRBD2, lacks DNA for checking. CDR1 is SGHVS and CDR2 is FQNEAQ in the germline V gene. The CDR3 runs 16 residues. The chain's CDR3 is CASSWGGLAETGELFF.

The V gene is TRBV20-1, the J gene TRBJ2-4; TCRdb returns TRBD2, unconfirmable since there is no DNA. There are 17 residues in the CDR3. From germline, CDR1 is DFQATT and CDR2 SNEGSKA (reference sequence). The CDR3 reads CSADGTSGNSGKNIQYF.

This sequence joins TRBV6-6 and TRBJ2-2; TCRdb lists TRBD1, though no DNA is available to test this call. Germline lookup yields CDR1 MNHNY and CDR2 SVGAGI (reference sequence). CDR3 length equals 11 residues. This CDR3 reads CATRGDGELFF.

CDR3 loop: CASSLEAAGGTIYF. This sequence joins TRBV7-9 and TRBJ1-3; there is no DNA to check the TCRdb D call of TRBD1. The CDR3 totals 14 residues. CDR1 is SEHNR, CDR2 FQNEAQ, per germline (reference sequence).

The chain links TRBV29-1 to TRBJ2-7; TCRdb designates TRBD1, a call that cannot be tested without DNA. Looked up from germline, CDR1 is SQVTM and CDR2 is ANQGSEA. The CDR3 extends over 14 amino acids. CDR3 amino acids: CSVVGANGRYEQYF.

This rearrangement joins TRBV12-3 or TRBV12-4 to TRBJ1-6. This CDR3 is 11 amino acids long. CDR3 protein: CASRKNSPLHF.

The chain combines TRBV20-1 with TRBJ1-3. The germline gives CDR1 DFQATT, CDR2 SNEGSKA (reference sequence). The length of the CDR3 is 12 residues. This CDR3 is CSAQTGGNTIYF.

The chain employs TRBV5-5 and TRBJ2-3; as DNA is missing, the TRBD1 call by TCRdb cannot be tested. This CDR3 has 16 residues. Germline CDR1 and CDR2: SGHKS and YYEKEE (reference sequence). CDR3: CASSPSGTGGKDTQYF.

The rearrangement joins TRBV29-1 to TRBJ1-4; TCRdb reports TRBD1, a call that lacks DNA to check it against. The CDR3 totals 13 residues. Germline values: CDR1 SQVTM, CDR2 ANQGSEA. This chain's CDR3 is CSAERQGNEKLFF.

V gene TRBV4-3 combines with J gene TRBJ2-1; TCRdb selects TRBD1, and the lack of DNA leaves this call unchecked. The CDR3 sequence is 18 residues long. CDR1 is LGHNA, CDR2 YSLEER, per germline. CDR3 sequence reads: CASSQDLFRASSYNEQFF.

The gene calls are TRBV5-4 and TRBJ2-1; TCRdb returns TRBD2, unconfirmable since there is no DNA. CDR3 size: 19 residues. Germline CDR1 and CDR2: SGHNT and YYREEE (reference sequence). CDR3 amino acids: CASSLVIAGGLSSYNEQFF.

The V call is TRBV7-8, the J call TRBJ1-3. Germline V gene lookup returns CDR1 SGHVS and CDR2 FQNEAQ. This CDR3 comprises 16 residues. CDR3 in amino acids: CASSLVSLTLESTIYF.